This TCR beta chain was recorded in a study of T-cell reconstitution after alpha-beta-depleted transplantation in children. The sample holds a few counts of this clonotype. Preparation of the TCRbeta library involved a method that used unique molecular identifiers. TCRdb called the PCR reads again in MiXCR, with one record for every CDR3 protein. The table shows over 200,000 distinct CDR3 sequences, with approximately 10% occurring only once. V dropped 2 bases and J dropped 2 bases, with 18 bases sitting between them. Germline CDR1 is SEHNR and CDR2 is FQNEAQ (reference sequence). The CDR3 runs to 17 residues.

This TCR came from a human donor who donated a stem cell graft to a child with acute lymphoblastic leukemia. Source: PBMCs from the stem cell graft donor, taken from the stem cell graft. J is TRBJ1-2 and V is TRBV7-9, with D possibly matching TRBD1 (5 bases). The CDR3 here is CASSLRPGTGANYGYTF. CDR3 nucleotides: TGTGCCAGCAGCTTAAGGCCAGGGACTGGGGCGAACTATGGCTACACCTTC.